A selection of T cell receptor beta chains follows, all from one sample in a study of graft-versus-host responses after intestinal transplantation. Sequencing was performed with immunoSEQ multiplex PCR; in TCRdb, only in-frame clones are kept and a portion is missing. The data show approximately 15,000 clones, approximately 70% seen once. The sample consisted of ileum tissue, taken around 98 weeks after intestinal transplantation. These receptors originate from a human patient who received an intestinal transplant, so some T cells may come from the graft donor. CDR3s include the opening cysteine and the closing phenylalanine or tryptophan. D genes are given only for firm matches. Rows give clone size only sometimes, using once, few, many, or a class for an expanded clone.

D gene	V gene	clone size	J gene	CDR3 protein	CDR3 DNA
-	TRBV28	few	TRBJ2-3	CASSGTLLTDTQYF	TGTGCCAGCAGTGGGACTCTTCTCACAGATACGCAGTATTTT
-	TRBV11-2	few	TRBJ1-1	CASSSWAISTEAFF	TGTGCCAGCAGCTCGTGGGCTATTAGCACTGAAGCTTTCTTT
-	TRBV6-6	-	TRBJ1-3	CASSCGRQFSGNTIYF	TGTGCCAGCAGTTGCGGCAGACAATTCTCTGGAAACACCATATATTTT
-	TRBV11-2	-	TRBJ2-7	CASSLGSYEQYF	TGTGCCAGCAGCTTAGGGTCCTACGAGCAGTACTTC
-	TRBV4-1	-	TRBJ1-1	CASSHIRHGGLNTEAFF	TGCGCCAGCAGCCACATCCGACACGGGGGATTGAACACTGAAGCTTTCTTT
TRBD1	TRBV5-6	once	TRBJ2-3	CASSLRGTGADTQYF	TGTGCCAGCAGCTTGAGGGGGACAGGGGCAGATACGCAGTATTTT
-	TRBV4-3	-	TRBJ1-3	CASSQDFPGEGLGNTIYF	TGCGCCAGCAGCCAAGATTTCCCAGGGGAAGGGTTGGGAAACACCATATATTTT
TRBD2	TRBV27	few	TRBJ2-1	CASGKLAGGYNEQFF	TGTGCCAGCGGGAAACTAGCGGGGGGGTACAATGAGCAGTTCTTC
-	TRBV11-2	-	TRBJ2-6	CASAPGANVLTF	TGTGCCAGCGCCCCTGGGGCCAACGTCCTGACTTTC
-	TRBV5-6	-	TRBJ2-3	CASSLANADTQYF	TGTGCCAGCAGCTTGGCCAATGCAGATACGCAGTATTTT
-	TRBV6-6	few	TRBJ2-7	CASSYSVRGPYEQYF	TGTGCCAGCAGTTACTCGGTCCGGGGGCCCTACGAGCAGTACTTC